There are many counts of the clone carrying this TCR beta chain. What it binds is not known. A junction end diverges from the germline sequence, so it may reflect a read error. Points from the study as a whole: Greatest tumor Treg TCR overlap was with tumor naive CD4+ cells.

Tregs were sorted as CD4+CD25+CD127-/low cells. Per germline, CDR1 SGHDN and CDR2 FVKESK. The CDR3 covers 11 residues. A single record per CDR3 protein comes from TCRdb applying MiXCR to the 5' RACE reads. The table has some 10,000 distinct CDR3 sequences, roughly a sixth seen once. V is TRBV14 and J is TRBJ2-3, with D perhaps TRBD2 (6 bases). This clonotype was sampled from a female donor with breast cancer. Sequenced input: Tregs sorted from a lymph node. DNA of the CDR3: TGTGCCAGCAGCCAAGGGACTACCTCCGTCTTT. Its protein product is CASSQGTTSVF.